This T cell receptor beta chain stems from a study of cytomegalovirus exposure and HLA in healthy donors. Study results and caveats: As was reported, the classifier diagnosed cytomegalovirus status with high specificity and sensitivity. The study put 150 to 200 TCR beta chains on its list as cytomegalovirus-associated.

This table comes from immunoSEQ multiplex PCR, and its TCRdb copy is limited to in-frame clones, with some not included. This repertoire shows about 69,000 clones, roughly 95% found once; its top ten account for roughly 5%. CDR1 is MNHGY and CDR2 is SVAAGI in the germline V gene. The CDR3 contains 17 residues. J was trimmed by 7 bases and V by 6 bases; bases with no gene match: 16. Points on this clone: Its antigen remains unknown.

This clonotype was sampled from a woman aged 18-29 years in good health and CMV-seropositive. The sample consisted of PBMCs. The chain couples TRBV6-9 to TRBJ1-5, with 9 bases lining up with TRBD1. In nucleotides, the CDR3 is TGTGCCAGCAGCCAAGGGATCCACAGGGGGCAGCCACAGCCCCAGCATTTT. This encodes CASSQGIHRGQPQPQHF.